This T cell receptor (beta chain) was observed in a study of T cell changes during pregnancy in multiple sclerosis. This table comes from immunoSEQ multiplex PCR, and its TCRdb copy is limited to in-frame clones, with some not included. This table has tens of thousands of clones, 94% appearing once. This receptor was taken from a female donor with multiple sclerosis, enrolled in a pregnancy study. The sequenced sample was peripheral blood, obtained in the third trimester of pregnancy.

The CDR3 region has the DNA TGTGCCAGCAGCGTAGCTGGAACAGGAGAGACCCAGTACTTC. Translation: CASSVAGTGETQYF. The chain is built from TRBV9 and TRBJ2-5, with D tentatively TRBD1 (5 bases). Germline V lookup: CDR1 SGDLS, CDR2 YYNGEE. Trimming removed 0 bases from V and 4 bases from J, with 10 bases in between. This CDR3 has 14 residues.